This T cell receptor beta chain was sequenced during a study of blood T cell repertoires in COVID-19. Overall study: PBMCs, B-cell-depleted T cells, or T cells provided the cDNA or gDNA that made up the material.

The CDR3 has 17 residues. The ends were cut back, 2 bases at V and 1 base at J, with 16 bases in the middle. CDR1 and CDR2 (germline): SGHAT, FQNNGV. Libraries were prepared by immunoSEQ multiplex PCR; TCRdb keeps only in-frame clonotypes and omits some of them. The table includes around 72,000 clones, over 75% detected once. This clone showed up just a few times. This chain uses TRBV11-2 with TRBJ2-3; unclear D gene. The sequenced material came from peripheral blood. This sequence originates from a man aged 45-65 years with acute or convalescent COVID-19. CDR3 DNA sequence: TGTGCCAGCAGCTTAAGTGGCTGGAGCACACGCACAGATACGCAGTATTTT. Translating it yields CASSLSGWSTRTDTQYF. Together with reference TRBV11-2 and TRBJ2-3, the CDR3 gives the full variable domain: EAGVAQSPRYKIIEKRQSVAFWCNPISGHATLYWYQQILGQGPKLLIQFQNNGVVDDSQLPKDRFSAERLKGVDSTLKIQPAKLEDSAVYLCASSLSGWSTRTDTQYFGPGTRLTVL.